Reported below is one T cell receptor (beta chain). This CDR3 is 16 amino acids long. Per the germline V gene, CDR1 is SGHDT and CDR2 is YYEEEE. The trim removed 0 bases at V and 1 base at J, leaving 4 bases unmatched. This specimen comes from a study of blood T cell repertoires in COVID-19. Method: immunoSEQ multiplex PCR; TCRdb's copy keeps in-frame clones and lacks some. The sample has about 42,000 clones; approximately 92% are singletons. The receptor comes from a man aged 30-40 years with active or convalescent COVID-19. What was sequenced was peripheral blood. The chain combines TRBV5-6 with TRBJ2-3, with TRBD2 matching 8 bases. DNA of the CDR3: TGTGCCAGCAGCTTGGCCTTCGGGAGGGGCACAGATACGCAGTATTTT. Its protein product is CASSLAFGRGTDTQYF.